A single sample is the source of the 16 T cell receptor beta chains below, sequenced in a study of low-dose radiotherapy and immunotherapy resistance in tumors. Alpha and beta chains were covered, as first-strand cDNA relied on TRAV- and TRBV-specific primers. With a constant-region primer and a V-primer adapter, TCRs were subjected to 20 PCR cycles of amplification. TCRdb called the reads again in MiXCR, with one record for every CDR3 protein. The sample has around 100,000 distinct CDR3 sequences, under 25% seen once. This sample's time point: after trial treatment. Treatment of the sample: LDRT plus nivolumab, ipilimumab, low-dose cyclophosphamide and aspirin (RACIN trial). The sample here was PBMCs, taken after low-dose radiotherapy plus immunotherapy. The origin of the receptors is a male donor with prostate cancer.

Of note for this clonotype: A read error is likely here: a far larger clone is one base away. J is TRBJ2-5 and V is TRBV1. TRBV1 is termed a pseudogene. The CDR3 contains 15 residues. This CDR3 reads CASSEDPISEETQYF. The DNA of the CDR3 is TGCGCCAGCAGCGAAGACCCGATTTCGGAAGAGACCCAGTACTTC.

This clonotype was observed at least ten times. The CDR3 coding sequence is TGTGCCAGCAGCTTCTCCCCGACGGGAAATGGGATCAATGAGCAGTTCTTC. Encoded protein: CASSFSPTGNGINEQFF. This sequence joins TRBV7-6 and TRBJ2-1; perhaps TRBD2 as D (5 bases). CDR3 length: 17 residues. Per germline, CDR1 SGHVS and CDR2 FNYEAQ. Deletions cut 3 bases from V and 6 bases from J, with 21 bases between. The whole variable domain, remainder taken from reference TRBV7-6 and TRBJ2-1, is GAGVSQSPRYKVTKRGQDVALRCDPISGHVSLYWYRQALGQGPEFLTYFNYEAQQDKSGLPNDRFSAERPEGSISTLTIQRTEQRDSAMYRCASSFSPTGNGINEQFFGPGTRLTVL.

In this sample, this clonotype turned up many times. This chain joins TRBV12-3 or TRBV12-4 and TRBJ2-1; tentatively, D is TRBD2 (5 bases). V was pared by 6 bases and J by 4 bases, with 19 bases between. This CDR3 spans 16 amino acids. CDR3 nucleotide sequence: TGTGCCAGCAGCCCGGGGTTAATAGGAACTTACAATGAGCAGTTCTTC. Encoded protein: CASSPGLIGTYNEQFF.

This clonotype has only a few counts. This chain uses TRBV5-4 with TRBJ2-1; no clear D gene. Trimming shortened V by 6 bases and J by 6 bases, and 19 bases separated the two germline ends. The germline CDR1 and CDR2 sequences are SGHNT and YYREEE (reference sequence). This CDR3 comprises 15 residues. Here the CDR3 reads CASKDGSAEINEQFF. CDR3 sequence (DNA): TGTGCCAGCAAGGACGGCAGTGCCGAAATCAATGAGCAGTTCTTC.

This clonotype was detected many times. This rearrangement joins TRBV18 to TRBJ1-3, with 7 bases lining up with TRBD1. The CDR3 is 16 residues long. Germline V gene lookup returns CDR1 KGHSH and CDR2 LQKENI. With 6 bases clipped from V and 1 base from J, the junction kept 9 bases outside the gene matches. The CDR3 DNA sequence: TGTGCCAGCTCTTCCTTCGAGGGGGCGTCTGGAAACACCATATATTTT. Translating it yields CASSSFEGASGNTIYF. Looking up the rest from reference TRBV18 and TRBJ1-3 gives the full variable domain: NAGVMQNPRHLVRRRGQEARLRCSPMKGHSHVYWYRQLPEEGLKFMVYLQKENIIDESGMPKERFSAEFPKEGPSILRIQQVVRGDSAAYFCASSSFEGASGNTIYFGEGSWLTVV.

With respect to this clonotype: A much bigger clone sits one base away, suggesting this may be a read error. The rearrangement links TRBV7-6 to TRBJ2-3; 11 bases align to TRBD2. This CDR3 is built from 17 residues. Unmatched junction bases numbered 10, after V lost 5 bases and J lost 3 bases. Per germline, CDR1 SGHVS and CDR2 FNYEAQ. CDR3 sequence reads: CASSKGASGGTTDTQYF. The CDR3 DNA follows: TGTGCCAGCAGCAAAGGCGCTAGCGGGGGGACAACAGATACGCAGTATTTT.

This clonotype occurred many times. This rearrangement joins TRBV7-2 to TRBJ2-5, with 13 nucleotides matching TRBD2. CDR3 length equals 15 residues. J gave up 5 bases and V 6 bases, and 6 bases lay outside the gene matches. Germline values: CDR1 SGHTA, CDR2 FQGNSA. CDR3 sequence reads: CASRLLAGGPETQYF. The CDR3 nucleotides are TGTGCCAGCAGGCTACTAGCGGGGGGGCCCGAGACCCAGTACTTC.

This clonotype occurred many times. The chain couples TRBV29-1 to TRBJ2-2; 8 nucleotides agree with TRBD1. The CDR3 covers 14 residues. Germline CDR1 reads SQVTM; CDR2 reads ANQGSEA. Trimming at V came to 7 bases and at J to 2 bases, leaving 6 bases not matched to a gene. The CDR3 sequence is CSGAGGVNTGELFF. CDR3 nucleotides: TGCAGCGGTGCAGGGGGCGTAAACACCGGGGAGCTGTTTTTT.

About this clonotype itself: This probably arose from a read error, given a far larger clone one base away. The gene calls are TRBV14 and TRBJ2-3; D unclear. The CDR3 covers 12 residues. Germline V lookup: CDR1 SGHDN, CDR2 FVKESK. CDR3 coding DNA: TGTGCCAGCAGCCTTTTTGGGGATACGCAGAATTTT. Its protein is CASSLFGDTQNF. The full variable domain, completed using reference TRBV14 and TRBJ2-3, is EAGVTQFPSHSVIEKGQTVTLRCDPISGHDNLYWYRRVMGKEIKFLLHFVKESKQDESGMPNNRFLAERTGGTYSTLKVQPAELEDSGVYFCASSLFGDTQNFGPGTRLTVL.

The chain has TRBV5-8 and TRBJ2-3; D ambiguous. The CDR3 runs to 11 residues. Per germline, CDR1 SGHTS and CDR2 YDEGEE. V was shortened by 1 base and J by 5 bases, with 2 bases between the two germline ends. The CDR3 reads CASSLLDTQYF. The CDR3 nucleotides read TGTGCCAGCAGCTTGCTAGATACGCAGTATTTT.

This clonotype appeared a single time. This chain connects TRBV5-1 to TRBJ1-6, with a weak D call TRBD1 (5 bases). Trimming removed 2 bases at V and 10 bases at J, with 13 bases between. CDR1 is SGHRS, CDR2 YFSETQ, per germline. CDR3 length: 14 amino acids. The CDR3 DNA reads TGCGCCAGCAGCTTTGGTTTCGGGGCCTCACCCCTCCACTTT. It yields the protein CASSFGFGASPLHF.

A remark on this clonotype: A much larger clone lies one base from this, so it may be a read error. The rearrangement uses TRBV7-2 and TRBJ2-1; 9 bases align to TRBD1. Germline values: CDR1 SGHTA, CDR2 FQGNSA. This CDR3 is 14 amino acids long. CDR3 coding DNA: TGTGCCAACAGCTTTAGACAGGGGGGCAATGAGCAGTTCTTC. It translates to CANSFRQGGNEQFF.

This clonotype was observed many times. The chain joins TRBV4-2 to TRBJ2-2, with D possibly matching TRBD2 (5 bases). This CDR3 has 15 residues. The germline V gene has CDR1 LGHNA and CDR2 YNFKEQ. The V end lost 0 bases, the J end lost 7 bases, and 12 bases lay between the germline ends. CDR3 nucleotide sequence: TGTGCCAGCAGCCAAGACTGGGTCCGGGGCGGGGAGCTGTTTTTT. Translating it yields CASSQDWVRGGELFF.

This clonotype has only a few counts. The chain links TRBV14 to TRBJ1-6; perhaps TRBD1 as D (6 bases). V shed 7 bases and J shed 10 bases, with 20 bases lying between them. From germline, CDR1 is SGHDN and CDR2 FVKESK. The CDR3 loop spans 15 amino acids. As DNA, the CDR3 is TGTGCCAGCACCCTGCGGGCAGGGGTACCCTCACCCCTCCACTTT. Its protein product is CASTLRAGVPSPLHF.

At least ten counts were recorded for this clonotype. The V and J genes are TRBV5-4 and TRBJ2-1, with 8 bases fitting TRBD2. This CDR3 region has 15 residues. Per the germline V gene, CDR1 is SGHNT and CDR2 is YYREEE (reference sequence). The junction had 6 bases not matched to a gene; V was cut back by 3 bases and J by 4 bases. The DNA for the CDR3 is TGTGCCAGCAGCTCCCCGGGGGGGCTGTACAATGAGCAGTTCTTC. It codes for CASSSPGGLYNEQFF.

The chain combines TRBV5-5 with TRBJ1-4; D is undetermined. V was clipped by 3 bases and J by 1 base, with 13 bases between them. Germline assignment: CDR1 SGHKS and CDR2 YYEKEE (reference sequence). This CDR3 spans 16 amino acids. The CDR3 protein is CASSSRTGETNEKLFF. For the CDR3, the DNA is TGTGCCAGCAGCTCCCGGACGGGCGAAACTAATGAAAAACTGTTTTTT.